The sequence of this T cell receptor beta chain was determined in a study of shared T cell receptors in the human thymus. The CDR3 extends over 14 amino acids. The V and J ends lost 0 bases and 5 bases respectively, with 8 bases between them. Germline CDR1 MNHEY, CDR2 SVGAGI. Method: immunoSEQ multiplex PCR; TCRdb's copy keeps in-frame clones and lacks some. The table lists some 760,000 clones, 70% to 90% of them singletons. The same specimen was also included in a second study, on human thymus T cells. According to that study: Having corrective surgery for congenital heart defects, healthy Finnish infants were the ones who donated. Thymic tissue was derived from resections collected during corrective heart surgery. Seemingly biased V and J gene usage marked thymic and blood repertoires. Unrelated people showed highly overlapping thymic repertoires, related research reported.

This chain uses TRBV6-5 with TRBJ2-1; no firm D call. The TCR sequence derives from a girl less than two years old with a congenital heart defect. The sequenced sample was thymocytes. CDR3 nucleotide sequence: TGTGCCAGCAGTTACTCCGACTGGGACAATGAGCAGTTCTTC. As protein: CASSYSDWDNEQFF.